The next 5 T cell receptor beta chains were all read from a single sample in a study of shared clonotypes between healthy human individuals. Only in-frame clones appear in the TCRdb table, and some are missing; sequencing was by immunoSEQ multiplex PCR. Among 1.6 million or so clones, about 98.5% were seen once, and the ten largest hold 0.36%. Sample: naive CD4+ T cells sorted from blood. Regarding subset: CD45RA+ positively selected. Receptors were obtained from a young man in good health.

The chain uses TRBV28 and TRBJ2-7; 7 nucleotides agree with TRBD2. The CDR3 is 13 amino acids. Trimming removed 9 bases from V and 4 bases from J; junction bases left unmatched: 9. Germline loops: CDR1 MDHEN, CDR2 SYDVKM. Here the CDR3 reads CASASGGSYEQYF. In DNA form, the CDR3 reads TGTGCCAGTGCCTCGGGCGGGAGTTACGAGCAGTACTTC.

This clone was observed a single time. As DNA, the CDR3 is TGTGCCAGCAGCTTAGGGCGGTGGGATCGCTACGGTGACACCGGGGAGCTGTTTTTT. Its translation is CASSLGRWDRYGDTGELFF. This chain connects TRBV7-2 to TRBJ2-2, with D unresolved. CDR3 length equals 19 residues. The V end was cut by 1 base, the J end by 3 bases, with 21 bases between. The germline V gene has CDR1 SGHTA and CDR2 FQGNSA.

V usage is TRBV7-9 and J usage is TRBJ2-7; no reliable D call. The CDR3 sequence is 11 residues long. Per the germline V gene, CDR1 is SEHNR and CDR2 is FQNEAQ (reference sequence). The V and J ends lost 5 bases and 7 bases respectively, with 9 bases between them. The CDR3 loop is CASSPLGEQYF. DNA of the CDR3: TGTGCCAGCAGCCCCTTGGGGGAGCAGTACTTC.

The chain employs TRBV19 and TRBJ2-7; 9 nucleotides line up with TRBD1. Germline CDR1 and CDR2: LNHDA and SQIVND (reference sequence). The CDR3 contains 14 residues. The V gene end was trimmed by 5 bases and the J gene end by 2 bases; junction bases not matched to a gene: 4. The CDR3 protein is CASSVRDRAYEQYF. Here the CDR3 DNA reads TGTGCCAGTAGTGTCCGGGACAGGGCCTACGAGCAGTACTTC.

The J gene is TRBJ1-5, the V gene TRBV25-1; 11 positions agree with TRBD1. Germline CDR1 is MGHDK and CDR2 is SYGVNS. The CDR3 sequence is 14 residues long. V lost 4 bases to trimming and J lost 5 bases; unmatched junction nucleotides: 1. CDR3: CASSGTGGHQPQHF. The CDR3 nucleotides read TGTGCCAGCAGTGGGACAGGGGGCCATCAGCCCCAGCATTTT.